These 11 T cell receptor beta chains were sequenced from one sample in a study of memory CD4+ T cells and cytomegalovirus serostatus. Profiled with immunoSEQ multiplex PCR; TCRdb holds only in-frame clones, not every one. The sample includes over 60,000 clones, roughly three quarters seen only once; the top ten take 0.88%. The sort gate was single viable CD3+CD4+CD8-CD45RO+ cells for memory CD4+ T cells. Sequenced sample: memory CD4+ T cells from blood. These receptors were obtained from an adult in good health and CMV-seronegative.

This clone was found a few times. The rearrangement uses TRBV7-2 and TRBJ2-1; D remains ambiguous. This CDR3 contains 15 residues. V was trimmed by 4 bases and J by 0 bases, leaving 10 bases between them. Germline loops: CDR1 SGHTA, CDR2 FQGNSA. The CDR3 sequence: CASSSGRSSYNEQFF. In DNA, the CDR3 is TGTGCCAGCAGCTCAGGACGCAGCTCCTACAATGAGCAGTTCTTC.

This chain joins TRBV2 and TRBJ1-6; 9 bases are shared with TRBD1. Germline assignment: CDR1 SNHLY and CDR2 FYNNEI. The CDR3 spans 15 residues. V shed 10 bases, J shed 6 bases, and the junction held 10 bases outside the gene matches. CDR3 nucleotide sequence: TGTGCCACCCAGGGCGGGACAGGGCTTAATTCACCCCTCCACTTT. It codes for CATQGGTGLNSPLHF.

The CDR3 region is CASSLPPWMRGPETQYF. The CDR3 coding sequence is TGTGCCAGCAGCTTACCCCCGTGGATGCGGGGCCCAGAGACCCAGTACTTC. The chain joins TRBV7-6 to TRBJ2-5, with D tentatively TRBD2 (6 bases). The ends were cut back, 2 bases at V and 4 bases at J, with 20 bases in the middle. Germline loops: CDR1 SGHVS, CDR2 FNYEAQ. The length of the CDR3 is 17 residues.

The chain links TRBV30 to TRBJ2-4, with 10 nucleotides matching TRBD1. The J segment lost 4 bases and the V segment lost 5 bases, leaving 11 bases of the junction unmatched. The CDR3 totals 16 residues. Germline V gene lookup returns CDR1 GTSNPN and CDR2 SVGIG (reference sequence). The CDR3 loop is CAWGGQGEVRKNIQYF. CDR3 nucleotides: TGTGCCTGGGGTGGACAGGGGGAGGTTCGAAAAAACATTCAGTACTTC.

The chain recombines TRBV6-1 with TRBJ1-6; D unclear. Germline-derived CDR1 and CDR2 are MNHNS and SASEGT. V was cut by 1 base and J by 4 bases, with 2 bases left in between. The CDR3 has 13 amino acids. The CDR3 DNA is TGTGCCAGCAGTGAAGGTTATAATTCACCCCTCCACTTT. As protein: CASSEGYNSPLHF.

This clone has a handful of counts. In nucleotides, the CDR3 is TGTGCCAGCTCTCCTACAGGGGGGAACACTGAAGCTTTCTTT. Residues: CASSPTGGNTEAFF. The genes are TRBV18 and TRBJ1-1; 8 nucleotides agree with TRBD1. Trimming cost V 6 bases and J 1 base; bases outside gene matches: 4. This CDR3 is 14 amino acids long. From germline, CDR1 is KGHSH and CDR2 LQKENI.

The chain recombines TRBV7-9 with TRBJ1-5, with a tentative D call TRBD1 (5 bases). V lost 2 bases and J 5 bases, leaving 10 bases between the germline ends. Germline assignment: CDR1 SEHNR and CDR2 FQNEAQ (reference sequence). The CDR3 totals 14 residues. The CDR3 reads CASSLTGVDQPQHF. CDR3 in DNA: TGTGCCAGCAGCTTAACGGGGGTGGATCAGCCCCAGCATTTT. Drawing the rest from reference TRBV7-9 and TRBJ1-5, the complete variable domain is DTGVSQNPRHKITKRGQNVTFRCDPISEHNRLYWYRQTLGQGPEFLTYFQNEAQLEKSRLLSDRFSAERPKGSFSTLEIQRTEQGDSAMYLCASSLTGVDQPQHFGDGTRLSIL.

Here the CDR3 DNA reads TGTGCCAGCAGTCCAGGGGCTAGGGGCTACACCTTC. Its translation is CASSPGARGYTF. The chain couples TRBV6-6 to TRBJ1-2; weak D call: TRBD1 (6 bases). This CDR3 is 12 amino acids long. The V end lost 5 bases, the J end lost 8 bases, and 12 bases lay between the germline ends. In germline, CDR1 is MNHNY, CDR2 SVGAGI (reference sequence).

The chain employs TRBV2 and TRBJ1-5; the D gene is possibly TRBD1 (5 bases). The CDR3 contains 15 residues. Per the germline V gene, CDR1 is SNHLY and CDR2 is FYNNEI. V lost 2 bases and J 4 bases, leaving 12 bases between the germline ends. CDR3 protein: CASSERQGWNQPQHF. In nucleotides, the CDR3 is TGTGCCAGCAGTGAACGGCAGGGTTGGAATCAGCCCCAGCATTTT.

This chain uses TRBV7-8 with TRBJ2-7, with TRBD2 matching 13 bases. Germline V lookup: CDR1 SGHVS, CDR2 FQNEAQ. This CDR3 is built from 17 residues. Germline trimming cut 3 bases from V and 6 bases from J; bases unmatched to any gene: 11. CDR3: CASSFGTSGRVGREQYF. The DNA of the CDR3 is TGTGCCAGCAGCTTCGGAACTAGCGGGAGGGTCGGGCGCGAGCAGTACTTC.

This clone was seen once. The chain employs TRBV28 and TRBJ1-5; D possibly corresponds to TRBD1 (6 bases). V was pared by 4 bases and J by 3 bases, with 16 bases between. The CDR3 contains 16 residues. Germline-derived CDR1 and CDR2 are MDHEN and SYDVKM. CDR3 sequence reads: CASSSLGQGLNQPQHF. As DNA, the CDR3 is TGTGCCAGCAGTTCCCTGGGCCAGGGGCTCAATCAGCCCCAGCATTTT.